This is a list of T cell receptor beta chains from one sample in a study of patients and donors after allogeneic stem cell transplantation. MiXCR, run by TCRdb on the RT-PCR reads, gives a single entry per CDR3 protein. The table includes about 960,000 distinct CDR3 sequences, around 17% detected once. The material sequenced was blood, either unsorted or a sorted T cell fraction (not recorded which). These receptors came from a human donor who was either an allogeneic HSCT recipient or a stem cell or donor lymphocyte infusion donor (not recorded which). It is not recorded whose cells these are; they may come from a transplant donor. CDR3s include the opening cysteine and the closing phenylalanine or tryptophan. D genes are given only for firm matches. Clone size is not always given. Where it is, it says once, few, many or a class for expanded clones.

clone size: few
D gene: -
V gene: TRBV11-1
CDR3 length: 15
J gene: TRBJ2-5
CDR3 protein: CASSHRAMPQETQYF
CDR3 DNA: TGTGCCAGCAGCCACCGCGCTATGCCTCAGGAGACCCAGTACTTC

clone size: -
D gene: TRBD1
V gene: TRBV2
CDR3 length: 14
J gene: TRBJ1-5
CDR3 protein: CASSGTGGVQPQHF
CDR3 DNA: TGTGCCAGTAGCGGGACAGGGGGCGTTCAGCCCCAGCATTTT

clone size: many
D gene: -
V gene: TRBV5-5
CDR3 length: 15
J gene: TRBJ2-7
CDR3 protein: CASSLVSGSSYEQYF
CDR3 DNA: TGTGCCAGCAGCCTAGTCTCGGGGAGCTCCTACGAGCAGTACTTC

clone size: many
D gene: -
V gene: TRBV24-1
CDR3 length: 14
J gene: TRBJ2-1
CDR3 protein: CATSPGDSYNEQFF
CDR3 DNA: TGTGCCACCAGTCCGGGGGACTCCTACAATGAGCAGTTCTTC

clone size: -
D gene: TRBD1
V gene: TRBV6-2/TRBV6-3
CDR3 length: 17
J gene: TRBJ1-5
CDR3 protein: CASSPRTGMRSNQPQHF
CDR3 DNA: TGTGCCAGCAGTCCTCGGACAGGGATGAGGAGCAATCAGCCCCAGCATTTT

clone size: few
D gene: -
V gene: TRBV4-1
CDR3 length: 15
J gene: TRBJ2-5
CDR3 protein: CASSQTVWPKETQYF
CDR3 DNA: TGCGCCAGCAGCCAAACCGTCTGGCCCAAAGAGACCCAGTACTTC

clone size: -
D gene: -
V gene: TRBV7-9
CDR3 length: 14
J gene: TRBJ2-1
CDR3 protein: CASRLSGAHNEQFF
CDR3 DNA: TGTGCCAGCAGATTGAGCGGAGCGCACAATGAGCAGTTCTTC

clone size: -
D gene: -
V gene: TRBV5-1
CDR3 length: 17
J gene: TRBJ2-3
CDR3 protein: CASSDEGGLPDPDTQYF
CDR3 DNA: TGCGCCAGCAGCGACGAAGGGGGACTTCCAGATCCAGATACGCAGTATTTT

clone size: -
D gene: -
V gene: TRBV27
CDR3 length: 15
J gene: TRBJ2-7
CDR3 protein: CASSLVGEHPYEQYF
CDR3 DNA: TGTGCCAGCAGTTTGGTCGGGGAGCACCCCTACGAGCAGTACTTC

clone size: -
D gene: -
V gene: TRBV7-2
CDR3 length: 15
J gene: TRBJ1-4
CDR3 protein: CASSLVPRENEKLFF
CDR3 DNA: TGTGCCAGCAGCTTAGTCCCCAGGGAGAATGAAAAACTGTTTTTT